This T cell receptor beta chain was sequenced during a study of T cells in Graves' hyperthyroidism and ophthalmopathy. Disease duration under 2 months; hyperthyroidism patients were aged 18 to 65. Uncontrolled infection, other autoimmune disease, pregnancy or lactation barred patients from enrollment. What was amplified from RNA transcripts were TCR beta CDR3 regions. First-round RT-PCR targeting the TCR CDR3 was performed with the HTBI primer set. TCRdb re-called the multiplex PCR reads through MiXCR, storing one row per CDR3 protein. This sample has around 540,000 distinct CDR3 sequences, with around 46% found just once. About this clonotype itself: Its antigen is undetermined.

The study, taken as a whole, reports: Blood shared most expanded thyroid clonotypes above 0.001.

The V gene's germline CDR1 is SNHLY and CDR2 FYNNEI. V trimming: 5 bases; J trimming: 2 bases; junction bases outside the gene matches: 8. The CDR3 has 15 residues. The clonotype comes from a woman aged 18-29 years with Graves' hyperthyroidism. V is TRBV2 and J is TRBJ2-5; 7 bases fit TRBD2. The sequencing sample was made of peripheral blood or thyroid tissue (not recorded which). CDR3 amino acids: CASSFSGRGQETQYF. The DNA of the CDR3 is TGTGCCAGCAGTTTTTCAGGGAGGGGACAAGAGACCCAGTACTTC.